This TCR beta chain was profiled in a study of T cell changes during pregnancy in multiple sclerosis. Sequencing was performed with immunoSEQ multiplex PCR; in TCRdb, only in-frame clones are kept and a portion is missing. The sample has 40,000 to 60,000 clones; approximately 92% are singletons. CDR1 LGHNA and CDR2 YSLEER come from the germline V gene. The CDR3 is 15 amino acids. The J segment lost 7 bases and the V segment lost 1 base, leaving 5 bases of the junction unmatched. This sample comprised CD4+ T cells from peripheral blood mononuclear cells, obtained in the third trimester of pregnancy. This TCR derives from a female donor with multiple sclerosis, enrolled in a pregnancy study. The genes are TRBV4-3 and TRBJ2-1; 9 bases match TRBD2. The CDR3 sequence is CASSQVGTSRNEQFF. CDR3 nucleotide sequence: TGCGCCAGCAGCCAAGTCGGGACTAGCCGTAATGAGCAGTTCTTC.